The rows below give T cell receptor beta chains drawn from one sample of a study of cytomegalovirus exposure and HLA in healthy donors. Clones were sequenced by immunoSEQ multiplex PCR, and TCRdb holds only the in-frame ones, with some missing. This sample has approximately 210,000 clones, with about four fifths found just once. Material: PBMCs. Receptor source: a man aged 35 to 55 in good health and CMV-seropositive. Each CDR3 is given with its conserved first and last residue. Clone sizes are given selectively: once, few, many, or a class where the clone is expanded.

J | V | size | CDR3
TRBJ1-2 | TRBV10-3 | . | CAISGRQETNYGYTF
TRBJ1-5 | TRBV7-8 | . | CASQEQSNQPQHF
TRBJ1-1 | TRBV18 | . | CASSLGQVNTEAFF
TRBJ2-1 | TRBV5-4 | once | CASSGIPSREQFF
TRBJ1-1 | TRBV19 | . | CASGLVGSRGFMNTEAFF
TRBJ2-3 | TRBV9 | . | CASSETGTRGGTDTQYF
TRBJ2-7 | TRBV6-5 | once | CAGSYVAGYYEQYF
TRBJ2-1 | TRBV25-1 | . | CASSVPGRGSYNEQFF
TRBJ2-1 | TRBV7-2 | once | CASSFASGQNEQFF
TRBJ2-1 | TRBV7-3 | . | CASSLSGNNNEQFF
TRBJ2-1 | TRBV6-5 | . | CASRMGGRGNEQFF
TRBJ2-1 | TRBV7-3 | . | CASSPWGVAGEGWGNEQFF
TRBJ2-5 | TRBV11-2 | . | CASSLPRTGEALETQYF
TRBJ2-3 | TRBV27 | . | CASSPQGRADTQYF